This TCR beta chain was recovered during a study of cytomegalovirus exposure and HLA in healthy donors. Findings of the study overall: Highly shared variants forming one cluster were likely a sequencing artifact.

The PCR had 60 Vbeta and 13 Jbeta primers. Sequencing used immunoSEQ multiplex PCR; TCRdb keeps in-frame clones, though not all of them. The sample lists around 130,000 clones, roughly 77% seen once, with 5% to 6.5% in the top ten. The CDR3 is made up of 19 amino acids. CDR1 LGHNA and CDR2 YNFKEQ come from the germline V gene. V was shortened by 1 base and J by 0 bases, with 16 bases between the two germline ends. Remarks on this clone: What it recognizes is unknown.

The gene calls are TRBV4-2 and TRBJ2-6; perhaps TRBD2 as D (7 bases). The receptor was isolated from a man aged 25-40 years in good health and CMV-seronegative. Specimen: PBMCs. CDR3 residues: CASSQGFRGAISGANVLTF. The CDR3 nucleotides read TGTGCCAGCAGCCAAGGGTTCCGGGGGGCGATCTCTGGGGCCAACGTCCTGACTTTC.